The sequence of this T cell receptor beta chain was determined in a study of shared clonotypes between healthy human individuals (dated by TCRdb to about 2020). For the wider study: The cohort comprised two women and a few men aged 18 to 49 years. Different laboratories and diverse techniques were used to prepare libraries and sequence TCR repertoires, to increase sequencing depth and limit assay-specific biases. For each donor, CD4 naive and CD4 memory were each given three plates, CD8 naive was given two plates, and CD8 memory was given one plate. Each donor's leukapheresis produced roughly between roughly 0.85 and 10 billion PBMCs. To estimate repertoire size and how much clonotype sharing occurs between individuals, the study deeply sequenced the blood TCR repertoires of five healthy adults. What the work shows at the level of the full study, not this receptor alone: About 5% of naive CD4, 3% to 3.5% of naive CD8, approximately 2% of memory CD4, and 0.35% to 0.5% of memory CD8 clonotypes were shared across a handful of donors. Incomplete sequencing was indicated by rarefaction of sorted-subset datasets, despite the large sequencing depth. Pairwise subsampling led to the expectation that sequencing depth would affect the degree of clonotype sharing among donors. Higher generation probabilities were observed for clonotypes shared by all four sorted-subset donors than for non-shared clonotypes. Sampling was restricted to blood, and TCR repertoires in tissues likely differ from the TCR repertoires found in blood. Because the study included a small number of donors, the genetic and exposure-history diversity represented was limited. Naive subsets generally had larger estimated clonotype richness than memory subsets did.

The CDR3 runs 17 residues from the cysteine to the phenylalanine. The read is trimmed to its CDR3 DNA, 51 bases read in frame from base 1. Deletion took 4 bases off V and 1 base off J, with a span of 14 bases between the germline ends. The germline V gene (reference sequence) sets CDR1 to SEHNR and CDR2 to FQNEAQ. Using the deep immunoSEQ assay, multiplex PCR amplified TCR CDR3 regions from genomic DNA. For each cell subset, the extracted genomic DNA was distributed evenly across all wells of several immunoSEQ 96-well plates, and each plate served as one replicate. For sorted subsets, each replicate PCR was loaded with roughly 190 ng genomic DNA, equivalent to approximately 33,000 T cell genomes. Purified libraries were measured with a Qubit 3.0 fluorometer, size-checked on a Bioanalyzer 2100, and measured again with the KAPA Library Quantification kit. Every immunoSEQ 96-well plate was sequenced on a dedicated single-read 150-cycle Illumina NextSeq 550 flow cell. The paper's data handling went like this. Because the immunoSEQ output included only junctional sequences and no quality scores, the filtering could not be the same as the filtering used for full-length reads. To assign V/J genes and CDR3, sequences were annotated against IMGT germline references using PyIR, a Python wrapper for IgBLAST v1.9. Reads with weak V/J assignments (E-value above 1e-6), missing CDR3, stop codons, out-of-frame junctions, or ambiguous translated residues were removed. A V3J clonotype was defined by an identical inferred V gene, J gene, and CDR3 amino acid sequence. The percentage overlap between two repertoires was calculated by dividing the number of shared unique clonotypes by the size of the smaller repertoire. Richness of each repertoire was evaluated using RTK rarefaction, the Chao1 estimator, and Recon v2.1 estimates of unobserved clonotypes. OLGA was used to compute generation probabilities for all TCRbeta clonotypes that the gDNA method yielded from a handful of donors. Drawn from immuneACCESS, this table holds only the in-frame rearrangements with V and J called that TCRdb kept. Clones are partly lost; checked studies trace under half to an unresolved V gene and leave the rest unexplained. D and trimming were read from the DNA, whereas the V and J calls and clone size are those reported in that table. The sample table lists about 2,500,000 clones, 85% to 95% of them with a count of one. The ten largest clones add up to 0.11% to 0.15% of the sample.

About this clone: No cognate antigen has been identified for it. Nothing much larger sits one base from this clone, and base qualities are not available.

The donors were healthy, HIV-negative adults with no recently reported acute infections or vaccinations. Every donor was a Caucasian adult living in Nashville, Tennessee, USA. CD4+ T cells were enriched through magnetic negative selection, after which naive cells were positively selected on CD45RA and the remaining negative fraction served as the memory subset. Blood was collected by leukapheresis, and PBMCs were isolated by Ficoll-Histopaque density gradient centrifugation and then cryopreserved in liquid nitrogen vapor phase. Analytical flow cytometry was used to check the purity and quantity of each magnetically sorted T cell population. From each sorted fraction, genomic DNA was isolated and quantified by UV absorbance on a Nanodrop 2000c.

The chain was built from TRBV7-9 and TRBJ2-6; the D gene is perhaps TRBD2, from 6 matching bases. This TCR derives from a man younger than 35 in good health. The sequenced sample consisted of naive CD4+ T cells sorted from blood. What this sample's cell subset or site label stands for: CD45RA+ positively selected. Here is the DNA: TGTGCCAGCAGCTCCGGGAGAGGTGGATCTGGGGCCAACGTCCTGACTTTC. It translates as CASSSGRGGSGANVLTF.